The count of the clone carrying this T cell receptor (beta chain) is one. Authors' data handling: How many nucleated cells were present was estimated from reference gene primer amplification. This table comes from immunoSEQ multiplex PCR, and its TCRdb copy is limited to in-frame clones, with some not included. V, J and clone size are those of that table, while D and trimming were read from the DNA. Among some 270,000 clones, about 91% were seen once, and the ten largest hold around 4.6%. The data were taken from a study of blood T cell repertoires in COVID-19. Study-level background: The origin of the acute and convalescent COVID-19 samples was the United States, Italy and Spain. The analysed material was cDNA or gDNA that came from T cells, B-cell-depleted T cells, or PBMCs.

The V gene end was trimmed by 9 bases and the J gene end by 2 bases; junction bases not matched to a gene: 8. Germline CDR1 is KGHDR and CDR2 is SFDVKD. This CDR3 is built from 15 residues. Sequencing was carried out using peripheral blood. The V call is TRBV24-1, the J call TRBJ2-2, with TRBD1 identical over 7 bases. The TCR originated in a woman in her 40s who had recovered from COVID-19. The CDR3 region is CATGPDRVNTGELFF. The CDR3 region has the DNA TGTGCCACCGGCCCAGACAGGGTAAACACCGGGGAGCTGTTTTTT.